This T cell receptor beta chain was sequenced in a study of Graves' ophthalmopathy and Graves' hyperthyroidism. Study at large: Where ophthalmopathy was absent within 18 months of follow-up, hyperthyroidism was stable. Whole-study results and caveats: Blood also carried most expanded thyroid clonotypes exceeding 0.001 frequency. In predicting ophthalmopathy progression, the model reached nearly 71% sensitivity and under 75% specificity.

Researchers took RNA transcripts and amplified TCR beta CDR3 regions from them. RT-PCR with HTBI primers came first, then second-round multiplex PCR. TCRdb processed the multiplex PCR reads anew with MiXCR; each CDR3 protein has one entry. The sample records about 590,000 distinct CDR3 sequences, approximately 35% being singletons. It was on clinical symptoms, serum thyroxine, TRAb, thyroid ultrasound and orbital computed tomography that diagnosis relied. About this clonotype: No antigen is known for it.

There are 13 residues in the CDR3. V gave up 4 bases and J gave up 5 bases, with 11 bases separating them. Germline lookup yields CDR1 SNHLY and CDR2 FYNNEI. Sequencing was done on a sample of peripheral blood or thyroid tissue (not recorded which). This TCR derives from an adult man with Graves' hyperthyroidism. This rearrangement joins TRBV2 to TRBJ2-5; D gene uncertain. The CDR3 spells CASSGLGGETQYF. In DNA, the CDR3 is TGTGCCAGCAGTGGGTTAGGTGGGGAGACCCAGTACTTC.